Described below is a single TCR beta chain sequence and its context. Clones were read by immunoSEQ multiplex PCR, and TCRdb kept only the in-frame ones, dropping some. Here the sample spans approximately 150,000 clones, 75% to 90% being singletons. V lost 3 bases to trimming and J lost 6 bases; unmatched junction nucleotides: 4. CDR3 length: 14 amino acids. The germline CDR1 and CDR2 sequences are MGHDK and SYGVNS. These data come from a study of radiation and T cells in renal cell carcinoma. The time point is: blood 4 weeks post-SBRT, at nephrectomy. Treatment defined: 15 Gy SBRT to primary tumor, nephrectomy 4 weeks later. Nephrectomy followed 15 Gy stereotactic body radiation by 4 weeks. The tumor was a clear cell renal cell carcinoma.

This receptor was identified in a woman aged 45-59 years with renal cell carcinoma. Sequences were derived from blood, sampled from a patient whose treatment included radiotherapy and nephrectomy. The V and J genes are TRBV25-1 and TRBJ1-2; TRBD1 matches at 10 bases. In DNA form, the CDR3 reads TGTGCCAGCAGTGAGACAGGGGGCGCGGATGGCTACACCTTC. This translates into CASSETGGADGYTF.